This T cell receptor beta chain was profiled in a study of cytotoxic CD8 clonotypes in ibrutinib-treated CLL. This CDR3 region has 18 residues. CDR1 and CDR2 (germline): LNHNV, YYDKDF (reference sequence). Trimming removed 0 bases from V and 0 bases from J, with 12 bases in between. The protocol was immunoSEQ multiplex PCR, while the TCRdb copy is restricted to in-frame clones and leaves out a portion. Of around 310,000 clones detected, 70% to 80% appear once; the ten largest clones hold 6.7%. Turning to this clone: Antigen unknown.

Regarding the study as a whole: Clonality at baseline surpassed age-matched healthy donors and tracked circulating CD8+ T-cell counts.

V gene TRBV15 combines with J gene TRBJ2-6; D might be TRBD1 (5 bases). The starting material was PBMCs, obtained before ibrutinib treatment. The clonotype comes from a human donor with chronic lymphocytic leukemia. CDR3 protein: CATSRDKGQFSGANVLTF. For the CDR3, the DNA is TGTGCCACCAGCAGAGATAAAGGACAATTCTCTGGGGCCAACGTCCTGACTTTC.